This T cell receptor beta chain was found in a study of blood T cell repertoires in COVID-19. Study details: In each case, the material was cDNA or gDNA derived from T cells, B-cell-depleted T cells, or PBMCs.

In the authors' workflow: The assay estimated nucleated cells by amplifying reference gene primers. The data were produced by immunoSEQ multiplex PCR, yet TCRdb's version contains in-frame clones alone and is incomplete. For V, J and clone size, that table is used; D and trimming come from the DNA. The sample carries 140,000 to 150,000 clones, roughly 80% recorded once. Recruitment covered about 25 US areas and drew participants whose ages spanned roughly 18 to 100 years. Symptom resolution, clearance, or two negative PCRs marked the recovered donors of Cohort 3. The origin of this receptor is a woman between 45 and 60 years old who had recovered from COVID-19. Sequencing was done on a sample of PBMCs or T cells enriched from blood (not recorded which).

The CDR3 region is CSVASSHNEQFF. In DNA, the CDR3 is TGCAGCGTTGCTAGCTCTCACAATGAGCAGTTCTTC. The chain employs TRBV29-1 and TRBJ2-1, with D possibly TRBD2 on 5 matching bases. This CDR3 contains 12 residues. Germline V CDR1 and CDR2: SQVTM, ANQGSEA. Trimming shortened V by 4 bases and J by 5 bases, and 9 bases separated the two germline ends.